This T cell receptor (beta chain) was sequenced during a study of identical twins. The study's findings and limits: Whereas memory repertoires showed no such difference, abundant cord blood beta clonotypes carried fewer insertions. Monozygotic twins shared more out-of-frame TCR alpha than recombination models predicted.

All donors were healthy Caucasians. For this clonotype: What it recognizes is unknown.

The trim removed 8 bases at V and 1 base at J, leaving 12 bases unmatched. The CDR3 has 16 residues. Germline lookup yields CDR1 ENHRY and CDR2 SYGVKD. One entry per CDR3 protein, called by TCRdb with MiXCR from the 5' RACE reads. The sample consists of under 1 million distinct CDR3 sequences, 12% of them appearing once. A further study also used this sample, focusing on yellow fever vaccine responses in identical twins.

Sequencing used PBMCs. V and J are TRBV10-3 and TRBJ2-3, with 7 bases aligning to TRBD2. This TCR came from a woman under 30 in good health. CDR3 loop: CAIATRPAGRTDTQYF. The CDR3 nucleotides are TGTGCCATCGCGACAAGGCCAGCGGGACGCACAGATACGCAGTATTTT.